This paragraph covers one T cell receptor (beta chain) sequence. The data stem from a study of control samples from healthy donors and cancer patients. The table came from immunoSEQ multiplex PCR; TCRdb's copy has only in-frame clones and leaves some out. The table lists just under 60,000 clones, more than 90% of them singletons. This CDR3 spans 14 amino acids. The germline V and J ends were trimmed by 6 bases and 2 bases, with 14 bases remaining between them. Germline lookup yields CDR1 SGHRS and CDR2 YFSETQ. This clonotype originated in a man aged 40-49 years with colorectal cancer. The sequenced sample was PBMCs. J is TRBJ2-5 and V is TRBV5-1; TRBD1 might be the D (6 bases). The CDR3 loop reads CASKGGTGQETQYF. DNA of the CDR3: TGCGCCAGCAAAGGGGGTACGGGTCAAGAGACCCAGTACTTC.